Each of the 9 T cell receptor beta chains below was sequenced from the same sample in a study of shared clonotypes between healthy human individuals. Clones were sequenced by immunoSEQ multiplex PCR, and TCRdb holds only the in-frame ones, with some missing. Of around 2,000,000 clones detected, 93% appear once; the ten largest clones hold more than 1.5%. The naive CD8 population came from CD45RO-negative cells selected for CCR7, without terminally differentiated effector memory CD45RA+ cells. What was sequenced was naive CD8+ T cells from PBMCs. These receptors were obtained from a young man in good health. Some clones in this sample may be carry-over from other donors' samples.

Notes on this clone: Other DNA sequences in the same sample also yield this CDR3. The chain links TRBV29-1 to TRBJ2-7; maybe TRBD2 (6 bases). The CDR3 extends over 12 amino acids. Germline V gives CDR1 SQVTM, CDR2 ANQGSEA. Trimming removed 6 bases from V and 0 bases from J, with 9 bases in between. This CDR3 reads CSVGGVSYEQYF. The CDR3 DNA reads TGCAGCGTCGGAGGGGTCTCCTACGAGCAGTACTTC.

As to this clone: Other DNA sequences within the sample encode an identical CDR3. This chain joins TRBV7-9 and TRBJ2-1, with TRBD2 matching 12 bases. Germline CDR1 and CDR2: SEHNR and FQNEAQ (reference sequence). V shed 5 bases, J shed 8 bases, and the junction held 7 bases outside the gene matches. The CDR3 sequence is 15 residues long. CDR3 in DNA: TGTGCCAGCAGCCCCCCCGGACTAGCGGGATATGAGCAGTTCTTC. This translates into CASSPPGLAGYEQFF. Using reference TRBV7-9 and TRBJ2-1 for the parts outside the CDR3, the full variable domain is DTGVSQNPRHKITKRGQNVTFRCDPISEHNRLYWYRQTLGQGPEFLTYFQNEAQLEKSRLLSDRFSAERPKGSFSTLEIQRTEQGDSAMYLCASSPPGLAGYEQFFGPGTRLTVL.

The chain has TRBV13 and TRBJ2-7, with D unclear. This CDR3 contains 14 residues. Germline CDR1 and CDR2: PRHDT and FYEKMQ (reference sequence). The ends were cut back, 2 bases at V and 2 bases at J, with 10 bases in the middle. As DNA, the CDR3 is TGTGCCAGCAGCTTAAATTCCAGAGCCTACGAGCAGTACTTC. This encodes CASSLNSRAYEQYF. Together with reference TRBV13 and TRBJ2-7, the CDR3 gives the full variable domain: AAGVIQSPRHLIKEKRETATLKCYPIPRHDTVYWYQQGPGQDPQFLISFYEKMQSDKGSIPDRFSAQQFSDYHSELNMSSLELGDSALYFCASSLNSRAYEQYFGPGTRLTVT.

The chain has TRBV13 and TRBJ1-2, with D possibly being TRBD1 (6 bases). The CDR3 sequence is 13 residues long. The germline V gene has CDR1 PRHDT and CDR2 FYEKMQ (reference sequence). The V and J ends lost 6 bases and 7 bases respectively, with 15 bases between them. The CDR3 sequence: CASSDTGYAGYTF. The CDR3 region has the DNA TGTGCCAGCAGTGATACAGGGTACGCTGGCTACACCTTC.

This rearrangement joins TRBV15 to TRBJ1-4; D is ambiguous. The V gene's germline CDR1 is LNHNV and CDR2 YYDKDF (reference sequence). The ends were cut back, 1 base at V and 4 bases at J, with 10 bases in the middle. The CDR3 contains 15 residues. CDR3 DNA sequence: TGTGCCACCAGCAGAGGGGGTGCCTATAATGAAAAACTGTTTTTT. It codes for CATSRGGAYNEKLFF.

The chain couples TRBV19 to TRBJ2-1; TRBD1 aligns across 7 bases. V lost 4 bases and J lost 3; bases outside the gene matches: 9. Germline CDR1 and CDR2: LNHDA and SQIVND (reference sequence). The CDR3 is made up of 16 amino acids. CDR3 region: CASSTIDRELYNEQFF. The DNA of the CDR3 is TGTGCCAGTAGTACCATTGACAGGGAGCTCTACAATGAGCAGTTCTTC.

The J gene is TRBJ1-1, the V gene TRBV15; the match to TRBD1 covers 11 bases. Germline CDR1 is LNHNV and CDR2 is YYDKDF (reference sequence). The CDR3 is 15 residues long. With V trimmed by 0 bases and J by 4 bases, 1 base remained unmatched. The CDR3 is CATSRDGQGATEAFF. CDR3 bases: TGTGCCACCAGCAGAGATGGACAGGGGGCCACTGAAGCTTTCTTT.

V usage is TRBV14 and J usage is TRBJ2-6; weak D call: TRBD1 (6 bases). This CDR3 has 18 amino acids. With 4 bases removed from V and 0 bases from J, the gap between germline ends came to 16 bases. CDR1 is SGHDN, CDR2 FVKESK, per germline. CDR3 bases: TGTGCCAGCAGCCTATTGACAGGACCCCTCTCTGGGGCCAACGTCCTGACTTTC. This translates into CASSLLTGPLSGANVLTF.

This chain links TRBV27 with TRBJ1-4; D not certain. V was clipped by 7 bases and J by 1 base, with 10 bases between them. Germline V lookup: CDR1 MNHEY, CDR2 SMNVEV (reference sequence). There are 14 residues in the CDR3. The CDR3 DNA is TGTGCCAGCAACCCGACCGGAACTAATGAAAAACTGTTTTTT. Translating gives CASNPTGTNEKLFF.